A single sample is the source of the 30 T cell receptor beta chains below, sequenced in a study of T cells in Graves' hyperthyroidism and ophthalmopathy. Regions amplified from RNA transcripts were the TCR beta CDR3 regions. HTBI primers were employed in a first-round RT-PCR of the TCR CDR3. TCRdb processed the multiplex PCR reads anew with MiXCR; each CDR3 protein has one entry. Seen here are fewer than 700,000 distinct CDR3 sequences, 15% to 20% observed once, and the top ten hold around 4%. Sequencing used blood. These receptors came from a woman aged 25 to 39 with Graves' hyperthyroidism.

This clonotype was seen a handful of times. The chain is built from TRBV20-1 and TRBJ2-7; D unresolved. The V and J ends lost 1 base and 2 bases respectively, with 9 bases between them. Germline-derived CDR1 and CDR2 are DFQATT and SNEGSKA (reference sequence). The CDR3 runs to 13 residues. The CDR3 region is CSARGLNTYEQYF. CDR3 DNA sequence: TGCAGTGCTAGAGGCCTAAATACCTACGAGCAGTACTTC.

This clonotype was picked up a small number of times. The chain has TRBV27 and TRBJ1-4; D may be TRBD1 (6 bases). The CDR3 consists of 13 residues. V lost 4 bases and J 8 bases, leaving 11 bases between the germline ends. CDR1 and CDR2 (germline): MNHEY, SMNVEV (reference sequence). The CDR3 region has the DNA TGTGCCAGCAGTTCGACAGGTCGGGAAAAACTGTTTTTT. It is translated as CASSSTGREKLFF.

This clonotype was seen more than once but under ten times. The chain carries TRBV7-2 and TRBJ2-1; TRBD1 or TRBD2 may be the D gene (5 bases each). Germline V gives CDR1 SGHTA, CDR2 FQGNSA. The CDR3 consists of 16 residues. The germline V and J ends were trimmed by 5 bases and 4 bases, with 18 bases remaining between them. The CDR3 protein is CASSHSGTSRYNEQFF. CDR3 in DNA: TGTGCCAGCAGCCATTCCGGGACCAGCCGTTACAATGAGCAGTTCTTC. The full variable domain, in which reference TRBV7-2 and TRBJ2-1 provide the parts outside the CDR3, is GAGVSQSPSNKVTEKGKDVELRCDPISGHTALYWYRQSLGQGLEFLIYFQGNSAPDKSGLPSDRFSAERTGGSVSTLTIQRTQQEDSAVYLCASSHSGTSRYNEQFFGPGTRLTVL.

This clonotype was recorded many times. The rearrangement links TRBV27 to TRBJ1-5, with TRBD1 as a possible D gene (5 bases). The length of the CDR3 is 15 residues. Per germline, CDR1 MNHEY and CDR2 SMNVEV (reference sequence). Trimming removed 3 bases at V and 2 bases at J, with 11 bases between. The CDR3 loop reads CASSFDGGGNQPQHF. CDR3 DNA: TGTGCCAGCAGTTTCGACGGGGGAGGCAATCAGCCCCAGCATTTT.

This clonotype has ten or more counts. The chain uses TRBV12-3 or TRBV12-4 and TRBJ2-5; D is unclear. V was pared by 3 bases and J by 5 bases, with 10 bases between. The CDR3 sequence is 13 residues long. The CDR3 loop reads CASSFVGAETQYF. CDR3 nucleotides: TGTGCCAGCAGTTTTGTAGGCGCGGAGACCCAGTACTTC.

This clonotype came up many times. CDR3 DNA: TGTGCCAGCGGACTAGCGGGAACACCTCCCTACGAGCAGTACTTC. The encoded protein is CASGLAGTPPYEQYF. This chain connects TRBV27 to TRBJ2-7, with 12 positions matching TRBD2. After removal of 8 bases from V and 2 bases from J, the junction contained 7 bases not matched to a gene. The CDR3 is 15 residues long. CDR1 and CDR2 (germline): MNHEY, SMNVEV (reference sequence).

This clonotype occurred a few times. This chain links TRBV19 with TRBJ2-7; the match to TRBD1 covers 11 bases. The CDR3 length is 15 residues. V lost 9 bases and J lost 1; bases outside the gene matches: 8. From germline, CDR1 is LNHDA and CDR2 SQIVND (reference sequence). DNA of the CDR3: TGTGCCAGCCAATCCCGGGACAGGGGGTCCTACGAGCAGTACTTC. Protein sequence: CASQSRDRGSYEQYF.

This clonotype was seen only a few times. The gene calls are TRBV5-1 and TRBJ2-7; 11 nucleotides align to TRBD2. Losses at the gene ends were 4 bases for V and 1 base for J; bases not matched to a gene: 4. The CDR3 extends over 15 amino acids. Germline-derived CDR1 and CDR2 are SGHRS and YFSETQ. CDR3 nucleotides: TGCGCCAGCAGCCTGACTAGCGGGGAATCCTACGAGCAGTACTTC. It is translated as CASSLTSGESYEQYF.

The chain combines TRBV28 with TRBJ2-7, with 9 positions matching TRBD1. The CDR3 contains 15 residues. Germline V gene sequence: CDR1 MDHEN, CDR2 SYDVKM. After removal of 6 bases from V and 2 bases from J, the junction contained 8 bases not matched to a gene. CDR3 bases: TGTGCCAGCAGCCAGCCGGGACAGGGTGCCTACGAGCAGTACTTC. Protein sequence: CASSQPGQGAYEQYF.

This clonotype was seen a few times. The chain employs TRBV18 and TRBJ1-1; 7 bases align to TRBD1. Trimming at V came to 0 bases and at J to 3 bases, leaving 7 bases not matched to a gene. CDR3 size: 16 residues. Germline V CDR1 and CDR2: KGHSH, LQKENI. The CDR3 reads CASSPPTGDEDTEAFF. The CDR3 nucleotides read TGTGCCAGCTCACCACCAACAGGGGATGAGGACACTGAAGCTTTCTTT.

The rearrangement uses TRBV11-1 and TRBJ2-1; 7 bases align to TRBD2. The V and J ends lost 5 bases and 5 bases, in that order; junction bases with no gene match: 6. Germline CDR1 SGHAT, CDR2 FQDESV (reference sequence). CDR3 length equals 14 residues. CDR3 sequence: CASSPTTSNNEQFF. In DNA, the CDR3 is TGTGCCAGCAGCCCCACGACTAGCAACAATGAGCAGTTCTTC.

Ten or more counts support this clonotype. The rearrangement uses TRBV15 and TRBJ2-7; TRBD1 is a possible D gene (5 bases). The germline gives CDR1 LNHNV, CDR2 YYDKDF (reference sequence). This CDR3 comprises 15 residues. Deletions cut 1 base from V and 3 bases from J, with 13 bases between. The chain's CDR3 is CATSRGQMTDYEQYF. In nucleotides, the CDR3 is TGTGCCACCAGCAGAGGACAGATGACAGACTACGAGCAGTACTTC.

This clonotype was recorded at least ten times. The CDR3 protein is CSARDPGVRGNEQFF. CDR3 bases: TGCAGTGCTAGAGATCCCGGGGTGAGGGGGAATGAGCAGTTCTTC. This chain connects TRBV20-1 to TRBJ2-1; a weak D match, TRBD1 (6 bases). This CDR3 comprises 15 residues. Per germline, CDR1 DFQATT and CDR2 SNEGSKA (reference sequence). V was cut by 0 bases and J by 7 bases, with 16 bases left in between.

This clonotype was observed a handful of times. The chain is built from TRBV20-1 and TRBJ1-1; D might be TRBD1 (6 bases). The CDR3 sequence is 12 residues long. Trimming removed 3 bases at V and 7 bases at J, with 12 bases between. Germline CDR1 reads DFQATT; CDR2 reads SNEGSKA (reference sequence). CDR3 sequence: CSASRGYGEAFF. CDR3 sequence (DNA): TGCAGTGCTAGTAGGGGGTATGGTGAAGCTTTCTTT.

This clonotype appeared many times. The chain uses TRBV20-1 and TRBJ2-7, with 8 bases identical to TRBD1. V was clipped by 7 bases and J by 2 bases; unmatched bases: 16. This CDR3 is 16 amino acids long. Germline lookup yields CDR1 DFQATT and CDR2 SNEGSKA (reference sequence). This CDR3 reads CSVSSSRQGSPYEQYF. In nucleotides, the CDR3 is TGCAGTGTCTCGAGCAGTCGACAGGGGAGCCCCTACGAGCAGTACTTC.

V is TRBV20-1 and J is TRBJ2-2, with D possibly matching TRBD1 (7 bases). Germline CDR1 DFQATT, CDR2 SNEGSKA (reference sequence). Trimming took off 0 bases at V and 6 bases at J, with 17 bases between the two ends. This CDR3 contains 16 residues. CDR3 DNA: TGCAGTGCTAGAGACCTAAGGAGGGGGCTCGCCGGGGAGCTGTTTTTT. Translating it yields CSARDLRRGLAGELFF.

The sample holds a few counts of this clonotype. The gene calls are TRBV5-1 and TRBJ1-1; the D is unclear. CDR3 length: 12 amino acids. Germline CDR1 is SGHRS and CDR2 is YFSETQ. Trimming stripped 0 bases from V and 12 bases from J, with 12 bases between. CDR3 loop: CASSLGKHSPFF. CDR3 bases: TGCGCCAGCAGCTTGGGGAAACACAGTCCTTTCTTT. Full variable domain (rest looked up from reference TRBV5-1 and TRBJ1-1): KAGVTQTPRYLIKTRGQQVTLSCSPISGHRSVSWYQQTPGQGLQFLFEYFSETQRNKGNFPGRFSGRQFSNSRSEMNVSTLELGDSALYLCASSLGKHSPFFGQGTRLTVV.

V usage is TRBV5-6 and J usage is TRBJ2-7, with 10 nucleotides matching TRBD1. V trimming: 2 bases; J trimming: 5 bases; junction bases outside the gene matches: 4. CDR3 length: 14 residues. Germline V gene sequence: CDR1 SGHDT, CDR2 YYEEEE. The CDR3 loop reads CASSFGTGEHEQYF. CDR3 nucleotide sequence: TGTGCCAGCAGCTTCGGGACAGGGGAGCACGAGCAGTACTTC.

This chain uses TRBV2 with TRBJ1-5, with D maybe TRBD1 (5 bases). Trimming pared 6 bases from V and 6 bases from J, leaving 15 bases between. Looked up from germline, CDR1 is SNHLY and CDR2 is FYNNEI. The CDR3 covers 14 residues. CDR3 sequence: CASRLGTGGQPQHF. CDR3 coding DNA: TGTGCCAGCAGGCTGGGGACTGGGGGTCAGCCCCAGCATTTT. The full variable domain, its missing parts supplied by reference TRBV2 and TRBJ1-5, is EPEVTQTPSHQVTQMGQEVILRCVPISNHLYFYWYRQILGQKVEFLVSFYNNEISEKSEIFDDQFSVERPDGSNFTLKIRSTKLEDSAMYFCASRLGTGGQPQHFGDGTRLSIL.

In this sample, this clonotype turned up many times. This chain connects TRBV2 to TRBJ1-1, with TRBD1 as a possible D gene (6 bases). V was shortened by 4 bases and J by 4 bases, with 13 bases between the two germline ends. Germline lookup yields CDR1 SNHLY and CDR2 FYNNEI. This CDR3 has 14 amino acids. The CDR3 DNA is TGTGCCAGCAGTGGGGGTACAGGGAGCACTGAAGCTTTCTTT. Residues: CASSGGTGSTEAFF.

This clonotype was recorded many times. The chain couples TRBV2 to TRBJ2-1, with D unclear. The CDR3 consists of 15 residues. CDR1 is SNHLY and CDR2 is FYNNEI in the germline V gene. Trimming took 0 bases from V and 5 from J, leaving 11 bases between them. The CDR3 DNA reads as TGTGCCAGCAGTGAAGCCAGATCAGGAAACAATGAGCAGTTCTTC. This gives the protein CASSEARSGNNEQFF.

This clonotype was seen many times. The CDR3 region is CASRAQGEVYEQYF. The CDR3, as DNA: TGTGCCAGCAGAGCTCAGGGGGAGGTCTACGAGCAGTACTTC. The chain combines TRBV28 with TRBJ2-7; D is perhaps TRBD1 (7 bases). The V end was cut by 6 bases, the J end by 3 bases, with 15 bases between. The V gene's germline CDR1 is MDHEN and CDR2 SYDVKM. The CDR3 is 14 amino acids.

This clonotype came up many times. J is TRBJ2-7 and V is TRBV3-1; 10 bases match TRBD2. This CDR3 has 15 amino acids. Trimming took 4 bases from V and 1 from J; bases not matched to a gene: 4. Germline assignment: CDR1 LGHDT and CDR2 YNNKEL (reference sequence). The DNA of the CDR3 is TGTGCCAGCAGCCCGGGACTAGCGCTTTCCTACGAGCAGTACTTC. Protein product: CASSPGLALSYEQYF.

This clonotype was seen ten or more times. This rearrangement joins TRBV2 to TRBJ2-7; 8 bases match TRBD1. After removal of 6 bases from V and 3 bases from J, the junction contained 7 bases not matched to a gene. This CDR3 has 14 residues. Germline CDR1 is SNHLY and CDR2 is FYNNEI. The CDR3 is CASRDGTGYYEQYF. CDR3 in DNA: TGTGCCAGCAGAGATGGGACAGGTTACTACGAGCAGTACTTC.

CDR3 in DNA: TGTGCCAGCAGCCAACTCACCACCCACGAGCAGTACTTC. Residues: CASSQLTTHEQYF. This chain connects TRBV3-1 to TRBJ2-7, with D unresolved. Looked up from germline, CDR1 is LGHDT and CDR2 is YNNKEL (reference sequence). Trimming removed 2 bases from V and 5 bases from J, with 10 bases in between. The CDR3 sequence is 13 residues long.

This clonotype has at least ten counts. The chain couples TRBV6-5 to TRBJ2-3; D is uncertain. V was cut by 0 bases and J by 2 bases, with 12 bases left in between. The CDR3 spans 16 residues. CDR1 is MNHEY and CDR2 is SVGAGI in the germline V gene. CDR3 nucleotides: TGTGCCAGCAGTTACTCGAAGCTGGTGAACACAGATACGCAGTATTTT. Residues: CASSYSKLVNTDTQYF.

In this sample, this clonotype turned up many times. The chain is built from TRBV6-1 and TRBJ2-3; D perhaps matches TRBD1 (6 bases). The CDR3 loop spans 14 amino acids. The germline CDR1 and CDR2 sequences are MNHNS and SASEGT. V was cut by 9 bases and J by 5 bases, with 18 bases left in between. Here the CDR3 reads CASSRNRDRDTQYF. The CDR3 DNA reads TGTGCCAGTTCGAGAAACAGGGATAGAGATACGCAGTATTTT.

This clonotype was seen repeatedly, ten times or more. This sequence joins TRBV20-1 and TRBJ2-3; the D gene is possibly TRBD2 (6 bases). The CDR3 contains 16 residues. Germline CDR1 DFQATT, CDR2 SNEGSKA (reference sequence). Trimming pared 6 bases from V and 0 bases from J, leaving 19 bases between. CDR3 amino acids: CSAKDYSRSSTDTQYF. The DNA for the CDR3 is TGCAGTGCGAAGGACTATTCCCGCTCTAGCACAGATACGCAGTATTTT.

This clonotype was found a few times. The chain recombines TRBV2 with TRBJ2-1; D ambiguous. The V end lost 6 bases, the J end lost 3 bases, and 15 bases lay between the germline ends. Germline V CDR1 and CDR2: SNHLY, FYNNEI. The CDR3 contains 15 residues. CDR3 loop: CASSNLELIYNEQFF. The CDR3 DNA sequence: TGTGCCAGCAGCAACCTAGAACTCATCTACAATGAGCAGTTCTTC.

V gene TRBV7-6 combines with J gene TRBJ1-5; TRBD1 agrees at 7 bases. The trim removed 5 bases at V and 4 bases at J, leaving 5 bases unmatched. Germline V gene sequence: CDR1 SGHVS, CDR2 FNYEAQ. CDR3 length equals 14 residues. The CDR3 is CASSRLTGNQPQHF. The CDR3 bases are TGTGCCAGCAGCCGTTTGACAGGGAATCAGCCCCAGCATTTT.